Listed below are T cell receptor beta chains from one sample, sequenced in a study of cytomegalovirus exposure and HLA in healthy donors. TCRdb keeps only in-frame clones here, not all; method: immunoSEQ multiplex PCR. The table has fewer than 200,000 clones, 65% to 85% seen once. Sequenced sample: PBMCs. The receptors were sampled from a man in his sixties in good health and CMV-seronegative. Both conserved end residues are part of each CDR3. Each record gives: clone size, D gene, J gene, V gene, CDR3 protein, CDR3 DNA. A D gene is named only where the DNA matches it firmly. Part of the rows lack a size; the others show once, few, many or a class for expanded clones.

. TRBD2 TRBJ2-3 TRBV6-5 CAIQRGGGDTQYF TGTGCCATCCAGCGGGGGGGAGGAGATACGCAGTATTTT
few . TRBJ2-7 TRBV9 CASSPSGTFSYEQYF TGTGCCAGCAGCCCCAGCGGGACATTCTCCTACGAGCAGTACTTC
few TRBD2 TRBJ2-3 TRBV10-3 CAISREGFTDTQYF TGTGCCATCAGTAGGGAGGGGTTTACAGATACGCAGTATTTT
. . TRBJ1-1 TRBV11-2 CASSLGSVMNTEAFF TGTGCCAGCAGCTTAGGATCGGTCATGAACACTGAAGCTTTCTTT
. . TRBJ2-4 TRBV2 CASSAGRNIQYF TGTGCCAGCAGTGCGGGGAGGAACATTCAGTACTTC
. . TRBJ2-7 TRBV7-8 CASSLPRQYEQYF TGTGCCAGCAGCTTACCCCGACAGTACGAGCAGTACTTC
. TRBD1 TRBJ2-7 TRBV28 CASSLGQAFYEQYF TGTGCCAGCAGTTTGGGACAGGCATTCTACGAGCAGTACTTC
few TRBD2 TRBJ2-2 TRBV15 CATSIQREFGELFF TGTGCCACCAGCATTCAGCGGGAGTTCGGGGAGCTGTTTTTT
. . TRBJ1-6 TRBV19 CASSERYSYNSPLHF TGTGCCAGTAGCGAGCGTTACTCCTATAATTCACCCCTCCACTTT
. . TRBJ1-1 TRBV5-4 CASSQGGDAARGAFF TGTGCCAGCAGCCAAGGGGGGGATGCTGCACGTGGAGCTTTCTTT
. . TRBJ2-7 TRBV7-6 CASSPLGVSEQYF TGTGCCAGCAGCCCCTTGGGAGTAAGCGAGCAGTACTTC
. TRBD1 TRBJ1-4 TRBV27 CASRPGQGINNEKLFF TGTGCCAGCAGGCCGGGACAGGGAATTAATAATGAAAAACTGTTTTTT
. TRBD1 TRBJ1-3 TRBV27 CASGDRGRNTIYF TGTGCCAGCGGGGACAGGGGTAGAAACACCATATATTTT
. TRBD2 TRBJ2-7 TRBV27 CASSLHGRPPYEQYF TGTGCCAGCAGTTTGCACGGGAGGCCTCCCTACGAGCAGTACTTC